This T cell receptor beta chain was retrieved from a study of human T cells and chemical hapten exposure. Study overall: It was small differences in pooled library volume that mainly caused per-sample TCR yields to vary.

Whole-study findings and limits: More PT1 expanded TCRs went with higher patch test scores.

Described time point: pre-sensitization, week 0. Treatment of the sample: therapeutic diphenylcyclopropenone sensitization with weekly scalp DPC. The study's library attached unique molecular identifiers to single cDNA molecules. From the RACE reads, TCRdb called clonotypes with MiXCR, one entry per CDR3 protein. The repertoire holds 250,000 to 300,000 distinct CDR3 sequences, with around 7.7% as singletons. This clonotype was counted many times. Its antigen is currently unknown. The sequence derives from a man aged 18 to 29 with alopecia areata. Some clones in this sample may be carry-over from other donors' samples. The source was whole blood, collected in connection with sensitization to the hapten diphenylcyclopropenone (DPC).

CDR3 loop: CASSYRAIAQETQYF. Here the CDR3 DNA reads TGTGCCAGCAGTTACAGGGCGATAGCCCAAGAGACCCAGTACTTC. This chain connects TRBV6-2 or TRBV6-3 to TRBJ2-5; D is undetermined. Germline values: CDR1 MNHEY, CDR2 SVGEGT. The CDR3 length is 15 residues. V lost 2 bases, J lost 1 base, and 11 bases lay in between.